This entry lists 9 T cell receptor beta chains sequenced from one sample in a study of T-cell memory formation after mild COVID-19. TCRdb re-called the 5' RACE reads through MiXCR, storing one row per CDR3 protein. The sample carries 400,000 to 500,000 distinct CDR3 sequences, approximately 24% recorded once. The sample taken for sequencing was PBMCs or a T cell subset sorted from them (not recorded which). These receptors all stem from an adult woman who had mild COVID-19 (a few samples of this study predate the infection). Cell type and time point are not known.

Comments on this clonotype: A clone one base away is much larger, so this may be a read error. DNA of the CDR3: TGCGCCAGCAGCCAAGAGCCGGGACTAGCGGGCGAGCAGGACTTC. Protein: CASSQEPGLAGEQDF. The chain has TRBV4-1 and TRBJ2-7; 12 bases align to TRBD2. The CDR3 has 15 residues. CDR1 is MGHRA and CDR2 is YSYEKL in the germline V gene.

V usage is TRBV6-6 and J usage is TRBJ2-2; D is uncertain. This CDR3 has 14 residues. Trimming took off 8 bases at V and 4 bases at J, with 14 bases between the two ends. In germline, CDR1 is MNHNY, CDR2 SVGAGI (reference sequence). As DNA, the CDR3 is TGTGCCAGCGGCCTGAGGATTTCCACCGGGGAGCTGTTTTTT. As protein: CASGLRISTGELFF.

This clonotype was detected many times. J is TRBJ1-5 and V is TRBV4-1; no clear D gene. V lost 0 bases, J lost 9 bases, and 12 bases lay in between. Per germline, CDR1 MGHRA and CDR2 YSYEKL. CDR3 size: 14 residues. The CDR3 sequence: CASSQDRTVAPQHF. CDR3 in DNA: TGCGCCAGCAGCCAAGATCGAACGGTGGCGCCCCAGCATTTT.

This chain links TRBV19 with TRBJ2-7, with 9 positions matching TRBD2. This CDR3 is built from 18 residues. Germline V gene data show CDR1 as LNHDA and CDR2 as SQIVND (reference sequence). With 3 bases clipped from V and 0 bases from J, the junction kept 12 bases outside the gene matches. In DNA form, the CDR3 reads TGTGCCAGTAGTATCCACCTCTCAGGACTAGCGTCCTCCTACGAGCAGTACTTC. It translates to CASSIHLSGLASSYEQYF.

V and J are TRBV11-2 and TRBJ1-2; D gene unclear. V lost 0 bases to trimming and J lost 11 bases, with 10 bases between them. From germline, CDR1 is SGHAT and CDR2 FQNNGV. The CDR3 length is 12 residues. The CDR3 bases are TGTGCCAGCAGCTTAGATTTGGAGGGTTACACCTTC. Translating it yields CASSLDLEGYTF. Variable domain in full (rest from reference TRBV11-2 and TRBJ1-2): EAGVAQSPRYKIIEKRQSVAFWCNPISGHATLYWYQQILGQGPKLLIQFQNNGVVDDSQLPKDRFSAERLKGVDSTLKIQPAKLEDSAVYLCASSLDLEGYTFGSGTRLTVV.

V gene TRBV10-3 combines with J gene TRBJ1-1; D remains ambiguous. Trimming shortened V by 0 bases and J by 1 base, and 9 bases separated the two germline ends. This CDR3 contains 15 residues. Germline values: CDR1 ENHRY, CDR2 SYGVKD. CDR3 in amino acids: CAISESGLGNTEAFF. Here the CDR3 DNA reads TGTGCCATCAGTGAGTCTGGGTTGGGGAACACTGAAGCTTTCTTT.

This chain uses TRBV6-5 with TRBJ1-2, with TRBD1 identical over 7 bases. V lost 3 bases and J lost 6; bases outside the gene matches: 7. CDR3 length: 14 amino acids. The germline CDR1 and CDR2 sequences are MNHEY and SVGAGI. CDR3 loop: CASSYSPQGDGYTF. In DNA form, the CDR3 reads TGTGCCAGCAGTTATTCCCCCCAGGGGGATGGCTACACCTTC.

This clonotype was found a few times. The genes are TRBV5-4 and TRBJ2-3; D not resolved. Per germline, CDR1 SGHNT and CDR2 YYREEE (reference sequence). There are 16 residues in the CDR3. V was shortened by 1 base and J by 5 bases, with 17 bases between the two germline ends. The CDR3 is CASSLRQYLGLDTQYF. DNA of the CDR3: TGTGCCAGCAGCTTGAGACAATATTTGGGGTTAGATACGCAGTATTTT.

The genes are TRBV4-1 and TRBJ2-3; 8 positions agree with TRBD2. With 0 bases clipped from V and 0 bases from J, the junction kept 8 bases outside the gene matches. Looked up from germline, CDR1 is MGHRA and CDR2 is YSYEKL. The CDR3 length is 18 residues. CDR3 nucleotide sequence: TGCGCCAGCAGCCAAGATTACAGCGGGGGCTCTAGCACAGATACGCAGTATTTT. Translated: CASSQDYSGGSSTDTQYF.